The 29 T cell receptor beta chains below all came from one sample that was sequenced in a study of blood T cell repertoires in COVID-19. Here immunoSEQ multiplex PCR was the method, and the copy in TCRdb shows in-frame clones only, minus some. The sample lists over 110,000 clones, around 83% occurring once. The sequencing input was peripheral blood. These receptors came from a man aged 55-75 years with active or convalescent COVID-19.

The chain has TRBV24-1 and TRBJ2-2, with D possibly being TRBD2 (5 bases). Germline V gives CDR1 KGHDR, CDR2 SFDVKD. Trimming pared 7 bases from V and 5 bases from J, leaving 13 bases between. The CDR3 length is 14 residues. The CDR3 protein is CATRGGVGTGELFF. For the CDR3, the DNA is TGTGCCACCAGAGGAGGAGTGGGGACCGGGGAGCTGTTTTTT.

The chain couples TRBV5-1 to TRBJ2-1; unclear D gene. Germline CDR1 reads SGHRS; CDR2 reads YFSETQ. The V end was cut by 3 bases, the J end by 1 base, with 8 bases between. The CDR3 has 14 amino acids. The CDR3 DNA reads TGCGCCAGCAGCTCGGAGTATTCCTACAATGAGCAGTTCTTC. Protein product: CASSSEYSYNEQFF.

The chain recombines TRBV9 with TRBJ2-1, with D perhaps TRBD1 (5 bases). V dropped 4 bases and J dropped 2 bases, with 16 bases sitting between them. The CDR3 sequence is 16 residues long. Per germline, CDR1 SGDLS and CDR2 YYNGEE. CDR3 sequence (DNA): TGTGCCAGCAGCCGAGGTGGTGGGGCTACCTACAATGAGCAGTTCTTC. This sequence encodes CASSRGGGATYNEQFF.

CDR3 DNA sequence: TGTGCCACCAAACAACAGGGGGCCTGCACTGAAGCTTTCTTT. Translating it yields CATKQQGACTEAFF. The chain couples TRBV24-1 to TRBJ1-1, with 9 positions matching TRBD1. The J segment lost 4 bases and the V segment lost 8 bases, leaving 7 bases of the junction unmatched. The CDR3 has 14 amino acids. Germline V gives CDR1 KGHDR, CDR2 SFDVKD.

The CDR3 coding sequence is TGTGCCAGCAGTACCCCCGGGACAGGGAACAATGAGCAGTTCTTC. Translating it yields CASSTPGTGNNEQFF. The chain links TRBV6-6 to TRBJ2-1, with 9 bases that match TRBD1. The germline gives CDR1 MNHNY, CDR2 SVGAGI (reference sequence). This CDR3 has 15 amino acids. With V trimmed by 5 bases and J by 5 bases, 7 bases remained unmatched.

On this clone: Being one base from a much bigger clone, this may be a read error. The same CDR3 also results from other DNA sequences found in this sample. The chain joins TRBV11-3 to TRBJ1-1; the D gene is possibly TRBD1 (5 bases). The V and J ends lost 1 base and 5 bases respectively, with 8 bases between them. This CDR3 is 13 amino acids long. The germline V gene encodes CDR1 SGHNT and CDR2 YENEEA. The CDR3 DNA sequence: TGTGCCAGCAGCTTAGTGGGGGGGACTGAAGCTTTCTTT. Amino acid sequence: CASSLVGGTEAFF.

About this clone: Relative to the germline gene, one junction end is altered; a read error may explain this. V and J are TRBV11-2 and TRBJ2-1; 9 nucleotides agree with TRBD2. CDR3 length: 19 residues. The germline gives CDR1 SGHAT, CDR2 FQNNGV. CDR3 sequence (DNA): TGTGCCAGCAGCCTAGATGTGTGGGTAGCGGGGGACACCTACAATGAGCAGTTCTTC. Its translation is CASSLDVWVAGDTYNEQFF. Full variable domain (rest looked up from reference TRBV11-2 and TRBJ2-1): EAGVAQSPRYKIIEKRQSVAFWCNPISGHATLYWYQQILGQGPKLLIQFQNNGVVDDSQLPKDRFSAERLKGVDSTLKIQPAKLEDSAVYLCASSLDVWVAGDTYNEQFFGPGTRLTVL.

This clone was detected once. The V call is TRBV6-5, the J call TRBJ1-2; TRBD1 agrees at 10 bases. The V gene's germline CDR1 is MNHEY and CDR2 SVGAGI. The ends lost 0 bases at V and 8 bases at J; junction bases unmatched: 6. The CDR3 has 15 residues. The DNA for the CDR3 is TGTGCCAGCAGTTACTCCCGACAGGGGGCGCAGGGCTACACCTTC. This codes for CASSYSRQGAQGYTF.

The chain couples TRBV10-1 to TRBJ2-3; 8 nucleotides align to TRBD2. Germline V lookup: CDR1 WNHNN, CDR2 SYGVQD (reference sequence). J was trimmed by 3 bases and V by 3 bases; bases with no gene match: 11. CDR3 size: 17 residues. The DNA for the CDR3 is TGCGCCAGCAGTGATTTTCTTAGCGGGATGGAGACAGATACGCAGTATTTT. Protein product: CASSDFLSGMETDTQYF.

The genes are TRBV6-2 or TRBV6-3 and TRBJ1-2; TRBD1 might be the D (5 bases). CDR1 and CDR2 (germline): MNHEY, SVGEGT. The CDR3 has 11 residues. Trimming stripped 2 bases from V and 14 bases from J, with 12 bases between. CDR3 coding DNA: TGTGCCAGCAGTTACGGGGCCAACGGTACCTTC. As protein: CASSYGANGTF.

This chain joins TRBV4-1 and TRBJ2-1; the D gene is possibly TRBD2 (7 bases). The germline V gene encodes CDR1 MGHRA and CDR2 YSYEKL. V was clipped by 1 base and J by 7 bases, with 14 bases between them. The CDR3 is 15 residues long. The CDR3 sequence: CASSQVGGGLNEQFF. CDR3 sequence (DNA): TGCGCCAGCAGCCAAGTAGGGGGGGGCTTGAATGAGCAGTTCTTC.

The rearrangement joins TRBV5-4 to TRBJ1-6, with D maybe TRBD1 (5 bases). This CDR3 has 13 residues. Trimming removed 2 bases from V and 10 bases from J, with 10 bases in between. Per germline, CDR1 SGHNT and CDR2 YYREEE (reference sequence). The CDR3 sequence: CASSLEGVSPLHF. In nucleotides, the CDR3 is TGTGCCAGCAGCTTAGAAGGGGTATCACCCCTCCACTTT.

This sequence joins TRBV2 and TRBJ1-2, with D possibly TRBD1 on 6 matching bases. The V gene lost 11 bases and the J gene lost 3 bases, with 16 bases spanning the gap. The CDR3 runs to 13 residues. Germline V gene sequence: CDR1 SNHLY, CDR2 FYNNEI. In DNA, the CDR3 is TGTGCCGCACAGACAGGCCCCCACTATGGCTACACCTTC. Protein product: CAAQTGPHYGYTF.

The gene calls are TRBV6-2 or TRBV6-3 and TRBJ1-1; D may be TRBD1 (5 bases). CDR3 size: 19 residues. V shed 6 bases and J shed 4 bases, with 30 bases lying between them. The V gene's germline CDR1 is MNHEY and CDR2 SVGEGT. The CDR3 nucleotides read TGTGCCAGCAGCTTCTCCCCCACCAGGGTAACCGACGGGTCCACTGAAGCTTTCTTT. Amino acid sequence: CASSFSPTRVTDGSTEAFF.

The chain recombines TRBV11-3 with TRBJ2-1, with 14 nucleotides matching TRBD2. The CDR3 contains 16 residues. V trimming: 0 bases; J trimming: 8 bases; junction bases outside the gene matches: 3. Looked up from germline, CDR1 is SGHNT and CDR2 is YENEEA. CDR3: CASSLEGTSGSHEQFF. CDR3 DNA sequence: TGTGCCAGCAGCTTAGAGGGGACTAGCGGGAGCCATGAGCAGTTCTTC. The variable domain in full, with the rest retrieved from reference TRBV11-3 and TRBJ2-1, is EAGVVQSPRYKIIEKKQPVAFWCNPISGHNTLYWYLQNLGQGPELLIRYENEEAVDDSQLPKDRFSAERLKGVDSTLKIQPAELGDSAVYLCASSLEGTSGSHEQFFGPGTRLTVL.

The chain uses TRBV4-3 and TRBJ2-7; TRBD1 might be the D (5 bases). The CDR3 has 15 residues. CDR1 is LGHNA, CDR2 YSLEER, per germline. Trimming cost V 0 bases and J 3 bases, with 12 bases left between them. CDR3 protein: CASSQEAGPSYEQYF. Here the CDR3 DNA reads TGCGCCAGCAGCCAAGAGGCAGGGCCGAGCTACGAGCAGTACTTC.

This clone was recorded a few times. The chain has TRBV6-5 and TRBJ1-1; TRBD1 matches 8 bases. V was pared by 6 bases and J by 4 bases, with 4 bases of the junction left unmatched. The CDR3 has 13 residues. Looked up from germline, CDR1 is MNHEY and CDR2 is SVGAGI. This CDR3 is CASSLDRGTEAFF. The CDR3 bases are TGTGCCAGCAGCCTAGACAGGGGCACTGAAGCTTTCTTT.

This sequence joins TRBV19 and TRBJ1-6; tentatively, D is TRBD1 (5 bases). The length of the CDR3 is 18 residues. V dropped 5 bases and J dropped 0 bases, with 17 bases sitting between them. Germline CDR1 LNHDA, CDR2 SQIVND (reference sequence). DNA of the CDR3: TGTGCCAGTAGTCCCGAGACAGCTCGGCTCTCCTATAATTCACCCCTCCACTTT. It yields the protein CASSPETARLSYNSPLHF.

The chain recombines TRBV3-1 (or the pseudogene TRBV3-2) with TRBJ1-2; D is perhaps TRBD1 (5 bases). The CDR3 is made up of 13 amino acids. V was pared by 5 bases and J by 4 bases, with 11 bases between. Germline V CDR1 and CDR2: LGHDT, YNNKEL (reference sequence). The CDR3 nucleotides read TGTGCCAGCAGCGATATAGGGGCCTATGGCTACACCTTC. Protein: CASSDIGAYGYTF.

The rearrangement joins TRBV16 to TRBJ2-1; D gene unclear. The CDR3 covers 14 residues. Germline V gene lookup returns CDR1 KGHSY and CDR2 FQNENV. With 7 bases removed from V and 1 base from J, the gap between germline ends came to 11 bases. The DNA for the CDR3 is TGTGCCAGCACCCCGCGGAATTCCTACAATGAGCAGTTCTTC. This gives the protein CASTPRNSYNEQFF.

The chain has TRBV28 and TRBJ1-1, with 8 bases fitting TRBD1. J gave up 6 bases and V 4 bases, and 13 bases lay outside the gene matches. Germline V gene lookup returns CDR1 MDHEN and CDR2 SYDVKM. The CDR3 spans 16 residues. The CDR3 region has the DNA TGTGCCAGCAGTTCTGGACAGGGATTTTTACGGGCTGAAGCTTTCTTT. It translates to CASSSGQGFLRAEAFF.

This clone occurred a few times. The chain is built from TRBV13 and TRBJ2-3, with 11 positions matching TRBD2. CDR1 and CDR2 (germline): PRHDT, FYEKMQ (reference sequence). V lost 1 base to trimming and J lost 4 bases; unmatched junction nucleotides: 4. This CDR3 region has 16 residues. The CDR3 here is CASSLAPGLAADTQYF. The DNA for the CDR3 is TGTGCCAGCAGCTTAGCTCCGGGACTAGCGGCAGATACGCAGTATTTT.

The chain combines TRBV15 with TRBJ1-1; 10 bases are a match to TRBD1. The V segment lost 1 base and the J segment 6 bases; nucleotides outside the gene matches: 5. Germline-derived CDR1 and CDR2 are LNHNV and YYDKDF (reference sequence). The CDR3 length is 15 residues. The CDR3 DNA reads TGTGCCACCAGCAGAGCGACAGGGGGCTACTCTGAAGCTTTCTTT. It is translated as CATSRATGGYSEAFF.

CDR3 nucleotides: TGTGCCAGCAGCGCCACGACCGGGGACAGTCTGGCTGAAGCTTTCTTT. Translating it yields CASSATTGDSLAEAFF. This chain links TRBV5-4 with TRBJ1-1, with TRBD1 identical over 7 bases. Germline values: CDR1 SGHNT, CDR2 YYREEE (reference sequence). V was pared by 4 bases and J by 6 bases, with 15 bases of the junction left unmatched. The CDR3 has 16 amino acids.

A single count supports this clone. The V gene is TRBV5-4, the J gene TRBJ1-1; D might be TRBD1 (6 bases). The V and J ends lost 6 bases and 4 bases respectively, with 22 bases between them. The CDR3 has 16 residues. The germline V gene encodes CDR1 SGHNT and CDR2 YYREEE (reference sequence). The CDR3 sequence is CASTPSLGGAGTEAFF. The CDR3, as DNA: TGTGCCAGCACTCCTTCCTTGGGGGGGGCGGGCACTGAAGCTTTCTTT.

The chain links TRBV27 to TRBJ1-5, with TRBD1 matching over 7 bases. Germline CDR1 reads MNHEY; CDR2 reads SMNVEV (reference sequence). The CDR3 spans 15 residues. V shed 5 bases, J shed 1 base, and the junction held 5 bases outside the gene matches. The CDR3 region is CASSQRQGSNQPQHF. DNA of the CDR3: TGTGCCAGCAGTCAAAGACAGGGAAGCAATCAGCCCCAGCATTTT.

V gene TRBV5-1 combines with J gene TRBJ2-3, with TRBD2 as a possible D gene (5 bases). Germline lookup yields CDR1 SGHRS and CDR2 YFSETQ. The CDR3 extends over 16 amino acids. V was shortened by 0 bases and J by 0 bases, with 11 bases between the two germline ends. This CDR3 is CASSLVSGSSTDTQYF. The CDR3 DNA is TGCGCCAGCAGCTTGGTTTCGGGATCTAGCACAGATACGCAGTATTTT. Variable domain in full (rest from reference TRBV5-1 and TRBJ2-3): KAGVTQTPRYLIKTRGQQVTLSCSPISGHRSVSWYQQTPGQGLQFLFEYFSETQRNKGNFPGRFSGRQFSNSRSEMNVSTLELGDSALYLCASSLVSGSSTDTQYFGPGTRLTVL.

The rearrangement joins TRBV6-5 to TRBJ2-7; D may be TRBD1 (6 bases). Germline V gene data show CDR1 as MNHEY and CDR2 as SVGAGI. This CDR3 has 14 residues. Trimming pared 5 bases from V and 2 bases from J, leaving 13 bases between. Written as DNA, the CDR3 is TGTGCCAGCAGTCACCGGGACACCACCTACGAGCAGTACTTC. This codes for CASSHRDTTYEQYF.

The rearrangement links TRBV27 to TRBJ1-5; 7 bases are shared with TRBD1. This CDR3 has 14 residues. Germline CDR1 is MNHEY and CDR2 is SMNVEV (reference sequence). Trimming cost V 6 bases and J 3 bases; bases outside gene matches: 5. The CDR3 spells CASRPTGINQPQHF. CDR3 bases: TGTGCCAGCAGACCGACAGGGATCAATCAGCCCCAGCATTTT.